This record covers a single T cell receptor beta chain. The CDR3 is made up of 18 amino acids. Germline values: CDR1 ENHRY, CDR2 SYGVKD. The entry originates in a study of T cells expressing NK-cell markers. Study details: CD3+CD56+NKG2C+, CD3+CD56+NKG2C- and CD3+CD56-NKG2C+ T cells, once sorted, supplied the TCR beta repertoires. Seven of the eight sequenced donors were HCMV-seropositive; one was seronegative.

It was by 5'RACE template switching with UMIs that TCR beta cDNA was made. TCRdb derives one entry per CDR3 protein from the 5' RACE reads, leaving out DNA. This sample's table reports 550,000 or so distinct CDR3 sequences. This clonotype was sampled from a young man in good health. V is TRBV10-3 and J is TRBJ2-4; lacking DNA, the TRBD2 call made by TCRdb goes unchecked. Input material: blood T cells: a sorted CD56 or NKG2C T cell subset, CD4+ or CD8+ T cells, or bulk PBMC T cells (not recorded which). CDR3 protein: CAISEGLAETLGKNIQYF.